This T cell receptor (beta chain) was retrieved from a study of cytomegalovirus exposure and HLA in healthy donors. Overall study context: Unique TCRs from HLA-typed donors, 75 million to 100 million of them, were held in an early data release.

The PCR contained 60 Vbeta and 13 Jbeta primers. Clones were read by immunoSEQ multiplex PCR, and TCRdb kept only the in-frame ones, dropping some. The data include some 120,000 clones; the top ten clones carry more than 0.8%. Regarding donors, all were healthy bone marrow donors. This TCR was recovered from a man between 18 and 29 years old in good health and CMV-seronegative. Sequencing used PBMCs.

For the CDR3, the DNA is TGTGCCACCAGCAGAGAGCGCCCAGGGGTGGGGGAGCAGTACTTC. It yields the protein CATSRERPGVGEQYF. The chain combines TRBV15 with TRBJ2-7; D perhaps matches TRBD1 (6 bases). The germline gives CDR1 LNHNV, CDR2 YYDKDF (reference sequence). Trimming shortened V by 0 bases and J by 7 bases, and 16 bases separated the two germline ends. CDR3 length: 15 residues.